Sequencing of this TCR beta chain was carried out in a study of cytomegalovirus exposure and HLA in healthy donors. Study as a whole: The study placed approximately 80% of its approximately 360 genotyped donors in the Caucasian-associated ancestry cluster.

60 Vbeta and 13 Jbeta primers were used in PCR. Generated by immunoSEQ multiplex PCR, the TCRdb table keeps only in-frame clones and is missing some. The table shows 150,000 to 200,000 clones, with around 77% occurring only once. This clone has more than one count but fewer than ten. Its specificity is not known. Overall study results and limits: Certain indistinguishable V segments, among them TRBV6-2 and TRBV6-3, were excluded. As was reported, the HLA-A and HLA-B alleles of most subjects were accurately predicted from TCR beta sequences.

The germline V gene encodes CDR1 LNHDA and CDR2 SQIVND (reference sequence). Losses at the gene ends were 3 bases for V and 5 bases for J; bases not matched to a gene: 9. This CDR3 is 16 amino acids long. The chain combines TRBV19 with TRBJ2-1; 8 bases agree with TRBD2. The sequencing sample was made of PBMCs. The sequence derives from a woman aged 40 to 50 in good health and CMV-seronegative. The CDR3 region is CASSMYDSGIHNEQFF. DNA of the CDR3: TGTGCCAGTAGTATGTATGATAGCGGGATACACAATGAGCAGTTCTTC.